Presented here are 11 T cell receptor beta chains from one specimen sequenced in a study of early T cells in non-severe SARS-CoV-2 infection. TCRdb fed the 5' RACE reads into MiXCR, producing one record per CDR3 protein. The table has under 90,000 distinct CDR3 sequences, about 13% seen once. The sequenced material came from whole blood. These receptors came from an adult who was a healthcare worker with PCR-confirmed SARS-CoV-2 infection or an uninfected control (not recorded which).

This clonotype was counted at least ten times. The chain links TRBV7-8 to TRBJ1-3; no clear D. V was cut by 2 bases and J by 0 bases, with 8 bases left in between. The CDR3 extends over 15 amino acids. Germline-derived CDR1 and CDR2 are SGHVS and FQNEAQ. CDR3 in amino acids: CASSLTFPSGNTIYF. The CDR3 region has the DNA TGTGCCAGCAGCTTAACATTCCCCTCTGGAAACACCATATATTTT. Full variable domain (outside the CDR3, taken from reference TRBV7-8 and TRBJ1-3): GAGVSQSPRYKVAKRGQDVALRCDPISGHVSLFWYQQALGQGPEFLTYFQNEAQLDKSGLPSDRFFAERPEGSVSTLKIQRTQQEDSAVYLCASSLTFPSGNTIYFGEGSWLTVV.

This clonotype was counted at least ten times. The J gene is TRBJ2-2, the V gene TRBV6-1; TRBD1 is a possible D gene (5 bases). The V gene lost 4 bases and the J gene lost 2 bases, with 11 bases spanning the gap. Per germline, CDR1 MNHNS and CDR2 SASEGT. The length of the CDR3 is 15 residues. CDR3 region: CASSVTGLNTGELFF. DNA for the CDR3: TGTGCCAGCAGTGTAACAGGTCTTAACACCGGGGAGCTGTTTTTT.

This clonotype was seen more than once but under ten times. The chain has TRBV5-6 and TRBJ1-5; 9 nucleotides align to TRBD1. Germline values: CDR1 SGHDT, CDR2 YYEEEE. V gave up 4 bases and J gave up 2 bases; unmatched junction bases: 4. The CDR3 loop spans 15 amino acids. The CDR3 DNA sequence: TGTGCCAGCAGCCTGACAGGGGGTGGCAATCAGCCCCAGCATTTT. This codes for CASSLTGGGNQPQHF.

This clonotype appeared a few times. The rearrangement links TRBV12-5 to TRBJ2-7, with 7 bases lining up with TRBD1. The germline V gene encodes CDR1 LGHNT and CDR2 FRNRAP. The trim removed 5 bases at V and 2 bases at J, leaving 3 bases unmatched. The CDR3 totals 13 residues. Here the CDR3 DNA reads TGTGCTAGTGGTCCCGGGACAGCCTACGAGCAGTACTTC. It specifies CASGPGTAYEQYF.

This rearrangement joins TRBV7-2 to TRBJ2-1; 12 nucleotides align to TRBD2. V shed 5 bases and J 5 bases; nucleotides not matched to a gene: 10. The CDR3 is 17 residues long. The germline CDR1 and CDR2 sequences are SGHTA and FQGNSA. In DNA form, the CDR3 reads TGTGCCAGCAGCCTTCGTTTCCCTAGCGGGGGGGACAATGAGCAGTTCTTC. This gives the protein CASSLRFPSGGDNEQFF. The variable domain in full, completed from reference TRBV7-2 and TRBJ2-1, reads GAGVSQSPSNKVTEKGKDVELRCDPISGHTALYWYRQSLGQGLEFLIYFQGNSAPDKSGLPSDRFSAERTGGSVSTLTIQRTQQEDSAVYLCASSLRFPSGGDNEQFFGPGTRLTVL.

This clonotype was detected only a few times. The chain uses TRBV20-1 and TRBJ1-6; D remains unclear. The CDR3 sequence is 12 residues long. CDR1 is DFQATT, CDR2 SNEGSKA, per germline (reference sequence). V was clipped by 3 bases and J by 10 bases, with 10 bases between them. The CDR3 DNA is TGCAGTGCTAGTAGCGGCAGGTCACCCCTCCACTTT. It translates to CSASSGRSPLHF.

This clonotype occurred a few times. The CDR3 loop is CASSESPGGQTQYF. The CDR3 DNA reads TGTGCCAGCAGCGAGAGCCCCGGGGGACAGACCCAGTACTTC. The chain joins TRBV9 to TRBJ2-5; a possible D gene is TRBD2 (6 bases). This CDR3 has 14 residues. V was shortened by 3 bases and J by 6 bases, with 15 bases between the two germline ends. From germline, CDR1 is SGDLS and CDR2 YYNGEE.

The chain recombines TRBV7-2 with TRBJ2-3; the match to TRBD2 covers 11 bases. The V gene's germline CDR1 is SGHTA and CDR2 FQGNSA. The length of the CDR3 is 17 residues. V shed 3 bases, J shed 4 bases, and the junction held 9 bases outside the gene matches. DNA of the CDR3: TGTGCCAGCAGCTTGGGGCTACTAGCGGGGGTGGCAGATACGCAGTATTTT. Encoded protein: CASSLGLLAGVADTQYF.

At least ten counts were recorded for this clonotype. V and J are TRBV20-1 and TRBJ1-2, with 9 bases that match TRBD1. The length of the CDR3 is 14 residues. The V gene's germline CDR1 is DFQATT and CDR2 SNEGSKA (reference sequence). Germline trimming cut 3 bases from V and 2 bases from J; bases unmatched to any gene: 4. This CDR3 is CSASAGTGNYGYTF. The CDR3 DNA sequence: TGCAGTGCTAGTGCGGGGACAGGGAACTATGGCTACACCTTC.

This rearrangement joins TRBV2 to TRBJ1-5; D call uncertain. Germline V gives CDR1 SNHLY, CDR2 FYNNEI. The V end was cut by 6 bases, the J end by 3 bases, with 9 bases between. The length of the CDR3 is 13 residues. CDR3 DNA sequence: TGTGCCAGCAGGAGTCAATCCAATCAGCCCCAGCATTTT. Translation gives CASRSQSNQPQHF.

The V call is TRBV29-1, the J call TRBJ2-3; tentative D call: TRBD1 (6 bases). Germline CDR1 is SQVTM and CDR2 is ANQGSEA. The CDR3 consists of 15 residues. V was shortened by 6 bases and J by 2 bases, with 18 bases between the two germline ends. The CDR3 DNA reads TGCAGCGTCACTCCGGGACACTACACCACAGATACGCAGTATTTT. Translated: CSVTPGHYTTDTQYF.